Below are 15 T cell receptor beta chains sequenced from a single sample in a study of blood T cell repertoires in COVID-19. Profiling relied on immunoSEQ multiplex PCR, and the TCRdb table lists in-frame clones only, not all of them. The sample lists about 96,000 clones, roughly 90% seen once, with around 4.2% in the top ten. The sequenced material came from peripheral blood. Receptors originate from a human donor with COVID-19, enrolled during active disease. The donor label of this sample is uncertain.

The chain carries TRBV19 and TRBJ1-2; no firm D call. This CDR3 spans 12 amino acids. V was shortened by 7 bases and J by 5 bases, with 11 bases between the two germline ends. The germline V gene has CDR1 LNHDA and CDR2 SQIVND (reference sequence). The CDR3 DNA reads TGTGCCAGTATCAGCCCGGGGTATGGCTACACCTTC. This codes for CASISPGYGYTF.

A single count supports this clone. The V gene is TRBV5-4, the J gene TRBJ1-2; the match to TRBD1 covers 7 bases. The CDR3 is 14 residues long. Germline V lookup: CDR1 SGHNT, CDR2 YYREEE (reference sequence). Trimming took 4 bases from V and 2 from J; bases not matched to a gene: 5. CDR3 sequence (DNA): TGTGCCAGCAGCAGAGGACAGGCGAACTATGGCTACACCTTC. Its protein is CASSRGQANYGYTF. Full variable domain (remainder filled in from reference TRBV5-4 and TRBJ1-2): ETGVTQSPTHLIKTRGQQVTLRCSSQSGHNTVSWYQQALGQGPQFIFQYYREEENGRGNFPPRFSGLQFPNYSSELNVNALELDDSALYLCASSRGQANYGYTFGSGTRLTVV.

The J gene is TRBJ1-1, the V gene TRBV24-1; unclear D gene. The CDR3 is made up of 13 amino acids. Trimming left V 3 bases short and J 6 bases short, with 10 bases between. Per germline, CDR1 KGHDR and CDR2 SFDVKD. The CDR3 sequence: CATSDPGRAEAFF. The CDR3 DNA is TGTGCCACCAGTGATCCAGGTAGAGCTGAAGCTTTCTTT.

This clone has a single count. The gene calls are TRBV7-3 and TRBJ2-7; TRBD2 aligns across 7 bases. The CDR3 has 13 amino acids. V lost 2 bases and J lost 3; bases outside the gene matches: 1. The germline V gene encodes CDR1 SGHTA and CDR2 FQGTGA. This CDR3 reads CASSLGGGYEQYF. The CDR3 coding sequence is TGTGCCAGCAGCTTAGGCGGGGGCTACGAGCAGTACTTC.

This chain joins TRBV10-3 and TRBJ2-3, with TRBD2 matching over 12 bases. This CDR3 is built from 15 residues. Germline V lookup: CDR1 ENHRY, CDR2 SYGVKD. Trimming removed 10 bases from V and 0 bases from J; junction bases left unmatched: 5. The CDR3 sequence: CATTSGGVSTDTQYF. In DNA, the CDR3 is TGTGCCACGACTAGCGGGGGTGTTAGCACAGATACGCAGTATTTT.

This chain links TRBV7-8 with TRBJ1-2; the D gene is possibly TRBD1 (6 bases). The length of the CDR3 is 14 residues. V was trimmed by 5 bases and J by 9 bases, leaving 19 bases between them. Germline CDR1 is SGHVS and CDR2 is FQNEAQ. CDR3 nucleotides: TGTGCCAGCAGCCGAACCGGGACACCATTTAGCTACACCTTC. It codes for CASSRTGTPFSYTF.

This clone was counted between two and nine times. The rearrangement uses TRBV13 and TRBJ1-1; the D is unclear. Germline V gene data show CDR1 as PRHDT and CDR2 as FYEKMQ (reference sequence). V was pared by 5 bases and J by 1 base, with 11 bases between. The CDR3 totals 14 residues. The CDR3 loop reads CASSHRRPNTEAFF. The CDR3 nucleotides read TGTGCCAGCAGCCATAGGAGGCCGAACACTGAAGCTTTCTTT.

CDR3 DNA sequence: TGTGCCAGCAGCGTAGCGACAGGCACCTACGAGCAGTACTTC. Residues: CASSVATGTYEQYF. V usage is TRBV9 and J usage is TRBJ2-7; maybe TRBD1 (6 bases). Germline-derived CDR1 and CDR2 are SGDLS and YYNGEE. The V end was cut by 0 bases, the J end by 2 bases, with 9 bases between. The CDR3 length is 14 residues. The full variable domain, rest sourced from reference TRBV9 and TRBJ2-7, is DSGVTQTPKHLITATGQRVTLRCSPRSGDLSVYWYQQSLDQGLQFLIQYYNGEERAKGNILERFSAQQFPDLHSELNLSSLELGDSALYFCASSVATGTYEQYFGPGTRLTVT.

The chain employs TRBV6-5 and TRBJ1-1; D is possibly TRBD1 (6 bases). V dropped 0 bases and J dropped 10 bases, with 15 bases sitting between them. Germline CDR1 MNHEY, CDR2 SVGAGI. The CDR3 runs 14 residues. CDR3 protein: CASSYSARGIGAFF. The DNA of the CDR3 is TGTGCCAGCAGTTACTCGGCCAGGGGAATCGGAGCTTTCTTT.

This rearrangement joins TRBV9 to TRBJ1-2; weak D call: TRBD1 (6 bases). CDR1 and CDR2 (germline): SGDLS, YYNGEE. This CDR3 spans 16 amino acids. Between the trimmed V and J ends, which lost 0 bases and 3 bases, there was a span of 15 bases. CDR3 loop: CASSVEPSHRDYGYTF. The CDR3 DNA sequence: TGTGCCAGCAGCGTAGAACCCAGTCACAGGGACTATGGCTACACCTTC.

This chain links TRBV9 with TRBJ2-1, with D possibly being TRBD1 (5 bases). V lost 4 bases and J 7 bases, leaving 15 bases between the germline ends. CDR1 is SGDLS, CDR2 YYNGEE, per germline. The CDR3 loop spans 14 amino acids. The CDR3 loop reads CASSLGSQGNEQFF. In nucleotides, the CDR3 is TGTGCCAGCAGCTTAGGCTCCCAGGGAAATGAGCAGTTCTTC. The full variable domain, completed using reference TRBV9 and TRBJ2-1, is DSGVTQTPKHLITATGQRVTLRCSPRSGDLSVYWYQQSLDQGLQFLIQYYNGEERAKGNILERFSAQQFPDLHSELNLSSLELGDSALYFCASSLGSQGNEQFFGPGTRLTVL.

The rearrangement uses TRBV9 and TRBJ1-3; TRBD1 matches 8 bases. Trimming took 0 bases from V and 1 from J; bases not matched to a gene: 0. The CDR3 runs to 15 residues. Germline V lookup: CDR1 SGDLS, CDR2 YYNGEE. The CDR3 coding sequence is TGTGCCAGCAGCGTAGGGACAGGGTCTGGAAACACCATATATTTT. This gives the protein CASSVGTGSGNTIYF.

V is TRBV27 and J is TRBJ2-1; no reliable D call. Germline V gene data show CDR1 as MNHEY and CDR2 as SMNVEV (reference sequence). Deletions cut 2 bases from V and 2 bases from J, with 10 bases between. This CDR3 contains 15 residues. The CDR3 region has the DNA TGTGCCAGCAGTTTAACGTTCGTAGCCTACAATGAGCAGTTCTTC. Encoded protein: CASSLTFVAYNEQFF.

The J gene is TRBJ2-7, the V gene TRBV21-1; the table's D call, TRBD1, has no DNA check behind it. TRBV21-1 is classified as a pseudogene. This CDR3 has 15 residues. CDR3 protein: CASGTDRGDSYEQYF. CDR3 in DNA: TGTGCCAGCGGAACGGACAGGGGGGATTCCTACGAGCAGTACTTC.

The V call is TRBV6-5, the J call TRBJ1-1; TRBD1 is a possible D gene (6 bases). The V end was cut by 2 bases, the J end by 3 bases, with 7 bases between. Germline V gene data show CDR1 as MNHEY and CDR2 as SVGAGI. The CDR3 runs 13 residues. The CDR3 nucleotides are TGTGCCAGCAGTTACGGGGGCGACACTGAAGCTTTCTTT. Translating it yields CASSYGGDTEAFF.